This TCR beta chain was sequenced for a study of T-cell reconstitution after alpha-beta-depleted transplantation in children (TCRdb year 2016). With respect to the entire study: Using TCR repertoire profiling, the study followed T-cell immune reconstitution in a quantitative way in children after TCRalphabeta/CD19-depleted allogeneic hematopoietic cell transplantation.

The library was prepared using PCR. The run used an Illumina HiSeq 2500. TCR library preparation used molecular barcoding, with unique molecular identifiers applied to normalize quantification of the TCRbeta repertoire. TCRdb ran its own pipeline on the public reads, namely fastp trimming at Q25 and MiXCR clone calling, and kept in-frame beta chains. Rows with a matching CDR3 protein are joined into one entry that keeps the most common DNA and genes. The sample records 490,000 or so distinct CDR3 sequences, roughly a tenth of which are singletons. The top ten hold around 2.2% of the sample. What the work shows at the level of the full study, not this receptor alone: In some patients, high TCRbeta diversity at day 60 was attributed to recipient T cells and intrathymic progenitors that had survived conditioning. The apparently early alphabetaT-cell count recovery about two months after transplant was reportedly dependent on only several hundred rapidly expanded clones derived from non-depleted graft cells. The frequencies of hyperexpanded clones fell over the following months, and after one year, T-cell counts and TCRbeta diversity were mostly attributed to newly produced T cells.

V sheds 5 bases and J sheds 5 bases, leaving 16 bases between their ends. From cysteine to phenylalanine, the CDR3 is 15 amino acids long. Here the CDR3 DNA is all that survives: 45 bases in frame from base 1. The germline V gene provides CDR1 SGHTA and CDR2 FQGNSA. This clonotype came up many times. No antigen is known for it. No much larger clone exists at a distance of one base, and base qualities are not known. The sample's treatment or condition, from its label and the paper: allogeneic hematopoietic cell transplantation with graft depleted of TCRalphabeta T cells and CD19 B cells. TCRalphabeta/CD19-depleted allogeneic hematopoietic cell grafts were given to the transplant recipients, all of whom were children.

The receptor was derived from a child aged 2 to 15 with inherited bone marrow failure, due to receive a stem cell transplant. The specimen was PBMCs, collected before TCRalphabeta/CD19-depleted stem cell transplant. The chain uses TRBV7-2 and TRBJ1-5; TRBD1 is perhaps the D gene, given 6 matching bases. The CDR3 protein is CASSPRRGAYQPQHF. The DNA sequence is as follows: TGTGCCAGCAGCCCCCGTAGGGGGGCGTATCAGCCCCAGCATTTT.